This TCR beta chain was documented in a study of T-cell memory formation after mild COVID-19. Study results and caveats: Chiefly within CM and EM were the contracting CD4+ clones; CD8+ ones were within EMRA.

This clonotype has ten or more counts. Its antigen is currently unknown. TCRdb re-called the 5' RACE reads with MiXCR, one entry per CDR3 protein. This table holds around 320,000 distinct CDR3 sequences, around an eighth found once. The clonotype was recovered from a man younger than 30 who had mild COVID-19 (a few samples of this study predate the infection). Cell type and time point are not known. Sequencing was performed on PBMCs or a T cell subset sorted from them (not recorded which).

CDR3 sequence reads: CASSQEGDRQETQYF. CDR3 coding DNA: TGCGCCAGCAGCCAAGAGGGCGACAGACAAGAGACCCAGTACTTC. V usage is TRBV4-3 and J usage is TRBJ2-5; D may be TRBD1 (5 bases). Germline-derived CDR1 and CDR2 are LGHNA and YSLEER. Trimming took off 0 bases at V and 2 bases at J, with 10 bases between the two ends. This CDR3 has 15 amino acids.